These 28 T cell receptor beta chains came from one sample sequenced in a study of kidney transplant recipient with SARS-CoV-2 infection. TCRdb fed the reads into MiXCR, producing one record per CDR3 protein. The sample has roughly 250,000 distinct CDR3 sequences, under 35% seen once. Here the sequenced sample was a blood sample, taken at baseline and between days 110 and 120 from a kidney transplant recipient. The receptors were gathered from a male patient aged 30 to 39 who had COVID-19 and was a kidney transplant recipient. The T cells may partly be graft donor cells.

This clonotype was observed at least ten times. The rearrangement links TRBV29-1 to TRBJ1-4; maybe TRBD1 (6 bases). Trimming took off 6 bases at V and 8 bases at J, with 13 bases between the two ends. This CDR3 is 12 amino acids long. CDR1 is SQVTM and CDR2 is ANQGSEA in the germline V gene. CDR3 bases: TGCAGCGTGGCAGGGGAGAGGGAAAAACTGTTTTTT. Its translation is CSVAGEREKLFF. Together with reference TRBV29-1 and TRBJ1-4, the CDR3 gives the full variable domain: SAVISQKPSRDICQRGTSLTIQCQVDSQVTMMFWYRQQPGQSLTLIATANQGSEATYESGFVIDKFPISRPNLTFSTLTVSNMSPEDSSIYLCSVAGEREKLFFGSGTQLSVL.

This clonotype was counted ten times or more. The rearrangement joins TRBV5-3 to TRBJ1-2; D not resolved. TRBV5-3 is sorted into the ORF group, with uncertain function. V lost 6 bases and J 4 bases, leaving 22 bases between the germline ends. There are 16 residues in the CDR3. CDR3 protein: CARNILVVRKTYGYTF. DNA of the CDR3: TGTGCCAGAAACATTCTAGTGGTGAGAAAGACCTATGGCTACACCTTC.

About this clonotype: It may be a read error: a sequence one base away is much more abundant. This chain links TRBV19 with TRBJ1-5; perhaps TRBD1 as D (5 bases). The CDR3 contains 16 residues. Trimming removed 3 bases at V and 7 bases at J, with 19 bases between. Germline V gene lookup returns CDR1 LNHDA and CDR2 SQIVND (reference sequence). The DNA for the CDR3 is TGTGCCAGTAGTATCGGCTGGGGGGGGTTGGTCCAGCCCCAGCATTTT. Translated, it gives CASSIGWGGLVQPQHF.

The V call is TRBV20-1, the J call TRBJ2-7; 7 bases match TRBD2. V lost 6 bases and J lost 2; bases outside the gene matches: 10. The CDR3 has 14 amino acids. The germline CDR1 and CDR2 sequences are DFQATT and SNEGSKA (reference sequence). CDR3 protein: CSARDRTRAYEQYF. The CDR3 nucleotides read TGCAGTGCCAGGGACCGGACTAGGGCCTACGAGCAGTACTTC.

The rearrangement links TRBV6-5 to TRBJ2-1; 8 nucleotides line up with TRBD1. Germline V CDR1 and CDR2: MNHEY, SVGAGI. This CDR3 region has 14 residues. J was trimmed by 8 bases and V by 0 bases; bases with no gene match: 3. Here the CDR3 reads CASSYSRQGYEQFF. For the CDR3, the DNA is TGTGCCAGCAGTTACTCACGACAGGGGTATGAGCAGTTCTTC.

This clonotype was recorded at least ten times. This CDR3 reads CSARDLGRSGNTIYF. The CDR3 DNA sequence: TGCAGTGCTAGAGATTTAGGGCGCTCTGGAAACACCATATATTTT. V usage is TRBV20-1 and J usage is TRBJ1-3; D remains unclear. The CDR3 has 15 amino acids. Germline V gives CDR1 DFQATT, CDR2 SNEGSKA (reference sequence). Deletions cut 0 bases from V and 0 bases from J, with 9 bases between.

This clonotype was observed at least ten times. V gene TRBV20-1 combines with J gene TRBJ1-2; D is unclear. The germline gives CDR1 DFQATT, CDR2 SNEGSKA (reference sequence). Trimming shortened V by 4 bases and J by 4 bases, and 22 bases separated the two germline ends. The CDR3 extends over 16 amino acids. The CDR3 sequence: CSATRKLFRKTYGYTF. The CDR3 region has the DNA TGCAGTGCTACGAGGAAGCTGTTTCGAAAGACCTATGGCTACACCTTC.

The table lists this clonotype with many counts. J is TRBJ1-2 and V is TRBV24-1; 10 bases align to TRBD1. The germline CDR1 and CDR2 sequences are KGHDR and SFDVKD. This CDR3 has 14 amino acids. V was pared by 5 bases and J by 5 bases, with 4 bases of the junction left unmatched. CDR3 sequence reads: CATSAPGQGYGYTF. DNA for the CDR3: TGTGCCACCAGTGCCCCGGGACAGGGGTATGGCTACACCTTC.

The chain joins TRBV5-1 to TRBJ2-1; 7 bases align to TRBD2. The CDR3 contains 15 residues. Trimming removed 3 bases from V and 5 bases from J; junction bases left unmatched: 8. Germline CDR1 reads SGHRS; CDR2 reads YFSETQ. CDR3 bases: TGCGCCAGCAGCTCCCACCCCGGGACTAACAATGAGCAGTTCTTC. This codes for CASSSHPGTNNEQFF.

This clonotype came up once. The chain joins TRBV14 to TRBJ2-1, with 7 bases that match TRBD2. Germline V gene lookup returns CDR1 SGHDN and CDR2 FVKESK. There are 15 residues in the CDR3. With V trimmed by 1 base and J by 6 bases, 6 bases remained unmatched. The CDR3 loop reads CASSQGGGSLNEQFF. The CDR3 DNA follows: TGTGCCAGCAGCCAAGGCGGCGGGAGCCTCAATGAGCAGTTCTTC. The complete variable domain, with remaining parts taken from reference TRBV14 and TRBJ2-1, reads EAGVTQFPSHSVIEKGQTVTLRCDPISGHDNLYWYRRVMGKEIKFLLHFVKESKQDESGMPNNRFLAERTGGTYSTLKVQPAELEDSGVYFCASSQGGGSLNEQFFGPGTRLTVL.

In this sample, this clonotype turned up many times. This chain joins TRBV11-1 and TRBJ1-2, with D unclear. From germline, CDR1 is SGHAT and CDR2 FQDESV (reference sequence). This CDR3 contains 17 residues. Trimming stripped 5 bases from V and 4 bases from J, with 23 bases between. CDR3 sequence (DNA): TGTGCCAGCAGCGTTCTCCATAAGGCTGGAAAGACCTATGGCTACACCTTC. Translated, it gives CASSVLHKAGKTYGYTF.

There are many counts of this clonotype. The chain joins TRBV29-1 to TRBJ2-7, with 7 nucleotides matching TRBD2. V gave up 4 bases and J gave up 2 bases; unmatched junction bases: 8. Germline CDR1 is SQVTM and CDR2 is ANQGSEA. CDR3 length equals 14 residues. The CDR3 sequence: CSVVGPAGAYEQYF. The CDR3 nucleotides are TGCAGCGTTGTAGGCCCGGCGGGAGCCTACGAGCAGTACTTC.

In regard to this clonotype: Likely a read error: the CDR3 ends without its conserved phenylalanine or tryptophan. The V and J genes are TRBV10-2 and TRBJ1-2; no clear D. Germline assignment: CDR1 WSHSY and CDR2 SAAADI. This CDR3 contains 17 residues. Trimming removed 5 bases at V and 4 bases at J, with 23 bases between. The CDR3 DNA follows: TGCGCCAGCAGTCGGGAAAGCACTTCTAGAAAGACCTATGGCTACACCGTC. It translates to CASSRESTSRKTYGYTV.

Many counts were recorded for this clonotype. The chain joins TRBV28 to TRBJ1-4; TRBD1 agrees at 11 bases. The ends lost 6 bases at V and 8 bases at J; junction bases unmatched: 8. CDR1 MDHEN and CDR2 SYDVKM come from the germline V gene. CDR3 size: 15 residues. CDR3 loop: CASSGTGTGGEKLFF. In DNA, the CDR3 is TGTGCCAGCAGCGGAACCGGGACAGGGGGGGAAAAACTGTTTTTT.

In the case of this clonotype: Just one base apart from a much larger clone, this may be a read error. V is TRBV7-2 and J is TRBJ1-2, with D unclear. This CDR3 comprises 17 residues. Germline lookup yields CDR1 SGHTA and CDR2 FQGNSA. The V and J ends lost 5 bases and 4 bases respectively, with 23 bases between them. CDR3 bases: TGTGCCAGCAGCCTACTGTTCAGAGACGGAAAGACCTATGGCTACACCTTC. Translating it yields CASSLLFRDGKTYGYTF.

A remark on this clonotype: This may come from a read error, since a much larger clone is one base off. J is TRBJ2-5 and V is TRBV28; either TRBD1 or TRBD2 may supply D (6 bases each). V was cut by 6 bases and J by 7 bases, with 27 bases left in between. Per germline, CDR1 MDHEN and CDR2 SYDVKM. The CDR3 runs 17 residues. In DNA, the CDR3 is TGTGCCAGCAGCTCGGGGGCAACGCTTGATTTTGCGGGGACCCAGTACTTC. This codes for CASSSGATLDFAGTQYF. Complete variable domain (other parts from reference TRBV28 and TRBJ2-5): DVKVTQSSRYLVKRTGEKVFLECVQDMDHENMFWYRQDPGLGLRLIYFSYDVKMKEKGDIPEGYSVSREKKERFSLILESASTNQTSMYLCASSSGATLDFAGTQYFGPGTRLLVL.

With regard to this clonotype: A read error may explain this, as a much larger clone is one base away. This sequence joins TRBV7-2 and TRBJ1-2; possible D gene TRBD1, 6 bases. V shed 2 bases and J shed 2 bases, with 6 bases lying between them. This CDR3 spans 13 amino acids. Germline values: CDR1 SGHTA, CDR2 FQGNSA. CDR3: CTSSLRGNYGYTF. DNA for the CDR3: TGTACCAGCAGCTTAAGGGGGAACTATGGCTACACCTTC.

In its sample, this clonotype was seen many times. The chain recombines TRBV12-3 or TRBV12-4 with TRBJ1-6, with D possibly TRBD1 on 6 matching bases. The CDR3 extends over 14 amino acids. Trimming shortened V by 5 bases and J by 5 bases, and 10 bases separated the two germline ends. This CDR3 reads CASSGRTDNSPLHF. The CDR3 coding sequence is TGTGCCAGCAGTGGCAGGACAGATAATTCACCCCTCCACTTT.

This clonotype was detected many times. V is TRBV10-3 and J is TRBJ1-1; D uncertain. V was pared by 9 bases and J by 5 bases, with 16 bases between. The CDR3 is made up of 13 amino acids. Germline-derived CDR1 and CDR2 are ENHRY and SYGVKD. The CDR3 sequence: CAIGGGPGTEAFF. The CDR3 DNA follows: TGTGCCATTGGCGGAGGTCCGGGTACTGAAGCTTTCTTT.

The chain uses TRBV2 and TRBJ2-4; 7 nucleotides line up with TRBD2. The CDR3 spans 16 residues. V was pared by 7 bases and J by 0 bases, with 9 bases of the junction left unmatched. Germline assignment: CDR1 SNHLY and CDR2 FYNNEI. The CDR3 loop is CASTPGGSRAKNIQYF. DNA for the CDR3: TGTGCCAGCACTCCGGGCGGGAGTAGAGCCAAAAACATTCAGTACTTC.

As regards this clonotype: A read error may be the cause here, since a much bigger clone is one base away. The chain has TRBV6-5 and TRBJ2-1; 8 bases are a match to TRBD1. The CDR3 sequence is 16 residues long. From germline, CDR1 is MNHEY and CDR2 SVGAGI. The CDR3 coding sequence is TGTGCCAGCAGTGGGTTCAGGACAGGGTTAAACAATAAGCAGTTCTTC. Translation: CASSGFRTGLNNKQFF.

In regard to this clonotype: This sequence may be a read error, since a much larger clone differs from it by one base. The chain uses TRBV6-5 and TRBJ1-5; D uncertain. Germline V gene data show CDR1 as MNHEY and CDR2 as SVGAGI. CDR3 size: 14 residues. The CDR3 nucleotides are TGTGCCTGCAGCGGAATGGGCCTCAATCAGCCCCAGCATTTT. Translation: CACSGMGLNQPQHF.

This clonotype came up many times. The CDR3 loop is CASTSVSNQPQHF. The CDR3 DNA follows: TGTGCCAGCACCTCGGTTAGCAATCAGCCCCAGCATTTT. V gene TRBV7-9 combines with J gene TRBJ1-5; D remains unclear. The germline V and J ends were trimmed by 7 bases and 0 bases, with 7 bases remaining between them. The CDR3 covers 13 residues. Per germline, CDR1 SEHNR and CDR2 FQNEAQ (reference sequence).

This clonotype was seen many times. V and J are TRBV19 and TRBJ1-2; D unclear. The germline CDR1 and CDR2 sequences are LNHDA and SQIVND (reference sequence). This CDR3 comprises 15 residues. The V gene lost 3 bases and the J gene lost 8 bases, with 19 bases spanning the gap. The CDR3 reads CASSILPVVREGYTF. The CDR3 region has the DNA TGTGCCAGTAGTATTCTACCCGTCGTTCGCGAGGGCTACACCTTC.

Turning to this clonotype: Given a much more abundant clone one base away, this may be a read error. The gene calls are TRBV20-1 and TRBJ1-2; maybe TRBD1 (5 bases). The germline gives CDR1 DFQATT, CDR2 SNEGSKA (reference sequence). This CDR3 region has 13 residues. The CDR3 coding sequence is TGCAGTACTAGGCGCACAGGAGTTGAGGGCTACACCTTC. This codes for CSTRRTGVEGYTF.

In regard to this clonotype: With a much larger clone just one base away, this may be a read error. The chain has TRBV20-1 and TRBJ2-1; 10 bases are a match to TRBD2. The length of the CDR3 is 16 residues. Germline V gives CDR1 DFQATT, CDR2 SNEGSKA (reference sequence). The CDR3 sequence is CGARDIKREGRNEQFF. CDR3 DNA: TGCGGTGCTAGAGATATTAAGCGGGAGGGCCGCAATGAGCAGTTCTTC.

Comments on this clonotype: A much larger clonotype is one base distant, so this may be a read error. V is TRBV12-2 and J is TRBJ1-2. TRBV12-2 is deemed a pseudogene. The CDR3 length is 17 residues. CDR3 DNA sequence: TGTGCAAGTCGCATGGGGATGACTCCACGAAAGACCTATGGCTACACCTTC. The encoded protein is CASRMGMTPRKTYGYTF.

This clonotype was observed at least ten times. The chain combines TRBV12-5 with TRBJ1-5; D is uncertain. Germline CDR1 and CDR2: LGHNT and FRNRAP. The CDR3 is 14 residues long. V lost 7 bases and J 2 bases, leaving 12 bases between the germline ends. This chain's CDR3 is CASARMGGNQPQHF. The CDR3 region has the DNA TGTGCTAGTGCTAGAATGGGTGGCAATCAGCCCCAGCATTTT.